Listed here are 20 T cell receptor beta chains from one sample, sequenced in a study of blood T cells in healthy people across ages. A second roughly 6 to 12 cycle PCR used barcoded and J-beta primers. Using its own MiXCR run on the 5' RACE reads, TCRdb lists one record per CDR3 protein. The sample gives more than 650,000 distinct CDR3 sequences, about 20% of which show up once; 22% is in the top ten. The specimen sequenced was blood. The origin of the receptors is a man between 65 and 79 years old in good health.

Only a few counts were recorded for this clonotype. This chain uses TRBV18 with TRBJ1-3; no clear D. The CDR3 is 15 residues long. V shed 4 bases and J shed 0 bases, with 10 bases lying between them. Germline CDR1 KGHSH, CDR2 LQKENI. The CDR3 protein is CASSRGTNSGNTIYF. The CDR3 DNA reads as TGTGCCAGCTCACGAGGCACCAACTCTGGAAACACCATATATTTT.

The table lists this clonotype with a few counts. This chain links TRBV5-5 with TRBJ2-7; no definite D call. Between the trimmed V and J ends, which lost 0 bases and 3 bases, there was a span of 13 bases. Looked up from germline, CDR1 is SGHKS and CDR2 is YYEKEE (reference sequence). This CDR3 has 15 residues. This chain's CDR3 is CASSLGAGENYEQYV. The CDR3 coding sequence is TGTGCCAGCAGCTTGGGGGCAGGAGAGAACTACGAGCAGTACGTC.

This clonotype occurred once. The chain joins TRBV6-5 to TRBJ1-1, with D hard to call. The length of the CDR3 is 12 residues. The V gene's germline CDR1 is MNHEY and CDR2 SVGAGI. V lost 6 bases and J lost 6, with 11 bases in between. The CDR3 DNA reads TGTGCCAGCAGGTCCGTCGGTCCTGAAGCTTTCTTT. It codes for CASRSVGPEAFF.

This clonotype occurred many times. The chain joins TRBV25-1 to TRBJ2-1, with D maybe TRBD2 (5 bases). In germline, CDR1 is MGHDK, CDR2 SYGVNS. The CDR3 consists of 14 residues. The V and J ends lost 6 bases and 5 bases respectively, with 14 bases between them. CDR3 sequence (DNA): TGTGCCAGCAGCCGAGCTGGGAGACACAATGAGCAGTTCTTC. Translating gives CASSRAGRHNEQFF.

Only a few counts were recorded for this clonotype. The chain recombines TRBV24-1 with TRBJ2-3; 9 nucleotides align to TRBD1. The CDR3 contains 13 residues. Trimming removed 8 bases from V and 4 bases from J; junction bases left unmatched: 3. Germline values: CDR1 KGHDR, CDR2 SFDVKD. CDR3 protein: CATNRGLSDTQYF. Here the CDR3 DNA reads TGTGCCACCAACAGGGGGCTCTCAGATACGCAGTATTTT.

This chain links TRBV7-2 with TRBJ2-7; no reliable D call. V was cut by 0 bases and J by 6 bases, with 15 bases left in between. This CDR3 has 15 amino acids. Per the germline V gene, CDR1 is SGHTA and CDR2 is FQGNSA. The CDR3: CASSLADRSVGEQYV. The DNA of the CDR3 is TGTGCCAGCAGCTTAGCAGATCGGTCGGTGGGCGAGCAGTACGTC.

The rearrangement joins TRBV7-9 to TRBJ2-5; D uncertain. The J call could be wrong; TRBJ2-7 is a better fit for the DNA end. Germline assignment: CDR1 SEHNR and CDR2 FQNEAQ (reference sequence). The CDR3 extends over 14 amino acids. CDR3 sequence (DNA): TGTGCCAGCAGCGGAAATTTGGGGTCCTACGAGCAGTACTTC. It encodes CASSGNLGSYEQYF.

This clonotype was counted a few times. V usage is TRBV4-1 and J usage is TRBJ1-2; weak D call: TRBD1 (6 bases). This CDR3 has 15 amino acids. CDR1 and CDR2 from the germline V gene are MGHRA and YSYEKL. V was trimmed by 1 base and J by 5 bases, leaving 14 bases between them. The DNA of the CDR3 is TGCGCCAGCAGCCAAGCCGAACAGGGCTTTTATGGCTACACCTTC. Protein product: CASSQAEQGFYGYTF.

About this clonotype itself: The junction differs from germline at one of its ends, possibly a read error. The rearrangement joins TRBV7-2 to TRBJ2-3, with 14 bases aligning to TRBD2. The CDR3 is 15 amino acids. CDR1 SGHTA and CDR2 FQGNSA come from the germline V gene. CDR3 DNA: TGTGCCAGCAGCTTGACTAGCGGGAGGGCAGACACGCAGTATTTT. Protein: CASSLTSGRADTQYF.

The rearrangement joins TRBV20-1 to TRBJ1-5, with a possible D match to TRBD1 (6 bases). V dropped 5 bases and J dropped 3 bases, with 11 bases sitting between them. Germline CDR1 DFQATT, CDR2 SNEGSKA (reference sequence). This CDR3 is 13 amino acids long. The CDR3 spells CSAVGQNNQPQHF. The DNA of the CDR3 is TGCAGTGCTGTTGGACAGAACAATCAGCCCCAGCATTTT.

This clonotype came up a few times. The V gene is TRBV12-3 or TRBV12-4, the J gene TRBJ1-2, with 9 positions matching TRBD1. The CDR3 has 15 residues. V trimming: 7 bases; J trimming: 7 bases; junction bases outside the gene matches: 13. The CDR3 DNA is TGTGCCAGCACCAAAACAGGGGGCGCATCCTCTGGCTACACCTTC. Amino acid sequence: CASTKTGGASSGYTF.

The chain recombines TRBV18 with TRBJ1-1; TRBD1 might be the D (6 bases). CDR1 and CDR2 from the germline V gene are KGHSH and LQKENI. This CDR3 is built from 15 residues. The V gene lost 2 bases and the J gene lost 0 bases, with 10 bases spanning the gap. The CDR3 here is CASSPNAGVNTEAFF. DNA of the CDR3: TGTGCCAGCTCACCAAACGCAGGGGTGAACACTGAAGCTTTCTTT.

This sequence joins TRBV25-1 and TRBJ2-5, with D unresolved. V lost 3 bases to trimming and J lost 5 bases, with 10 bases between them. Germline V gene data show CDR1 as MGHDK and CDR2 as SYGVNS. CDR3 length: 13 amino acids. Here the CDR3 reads CASSDWALETQYF. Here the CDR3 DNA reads TGTGCCAGCAGTGATTGGGCTCTGGAGACCCAGTACTTC.

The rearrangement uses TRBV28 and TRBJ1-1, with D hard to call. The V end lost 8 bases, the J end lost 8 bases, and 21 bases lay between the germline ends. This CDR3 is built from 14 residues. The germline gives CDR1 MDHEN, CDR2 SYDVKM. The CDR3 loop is CASPPRNNPGEAFF. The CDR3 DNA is TGTGCCAGCCCACCCAGGAACAACCCCGGCGAAGCTTTCTTT. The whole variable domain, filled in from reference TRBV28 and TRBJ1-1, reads DVKVTQSSRYLVKRTGEKVFLECVQDMDHENMFWYRQDPGLGLRLIYFSYDVKMKEKGDIPEGYSVSREKKERFSLILESASTNQTSMYLCASPPRNNPGEAFFGQGTRLTVV.

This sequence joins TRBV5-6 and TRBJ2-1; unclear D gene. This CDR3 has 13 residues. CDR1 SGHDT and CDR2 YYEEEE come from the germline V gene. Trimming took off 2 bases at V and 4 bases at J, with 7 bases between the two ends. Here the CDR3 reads CASSFEPYNEQFF. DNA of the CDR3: TGTGCCAGCAGCTTTGAGCCTTACAATGAGCAGTTCTTC.

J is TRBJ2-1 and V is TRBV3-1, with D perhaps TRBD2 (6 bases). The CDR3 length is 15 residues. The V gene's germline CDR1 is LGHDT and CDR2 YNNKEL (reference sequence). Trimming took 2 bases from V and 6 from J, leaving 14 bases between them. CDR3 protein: CASSQWLAFGNEQFF. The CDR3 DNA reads TGTGCCAGCAGCCAATGGCTAGCGTTTGGCAATGAGCAGTTCTTC.

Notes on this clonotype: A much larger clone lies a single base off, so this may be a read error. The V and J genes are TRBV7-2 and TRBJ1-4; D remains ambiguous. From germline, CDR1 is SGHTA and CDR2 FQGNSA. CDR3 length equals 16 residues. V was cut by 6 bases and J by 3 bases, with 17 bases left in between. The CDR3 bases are TGTGCCAGCAGGTTAAAAGGACCGAGGGCTAATGAAAAACTGTTTTTT. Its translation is CASRLKGPRANEKLFF.

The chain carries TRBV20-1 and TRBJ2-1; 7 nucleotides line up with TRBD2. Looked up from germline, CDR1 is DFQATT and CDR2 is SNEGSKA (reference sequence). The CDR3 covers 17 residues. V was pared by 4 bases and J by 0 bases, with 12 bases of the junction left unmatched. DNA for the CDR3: TGCAGTGCTATGTCGCCAAACGGGAGGCGCTCCTACAATGAGCAGTTCTTC. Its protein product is CSAMSPNGRRSYNEQFF.

The CDR3 DNA reads TGCAGTCTACAGGGTGGAGAAGATACGCAGTATTTT. Protein: CSLQGGEDTQYF. V gene TRBV20-1 combines with J gene TRBJ2-3, with a weak D call TRBD1 (6 bases). The CDR3 covers 12 residues. Germline CDR1 is DFQATT and CDR2 is SNEGSKA (reference sequence). Trimming cost V 8 bases and J 5 bases, with 14 bases left between them.

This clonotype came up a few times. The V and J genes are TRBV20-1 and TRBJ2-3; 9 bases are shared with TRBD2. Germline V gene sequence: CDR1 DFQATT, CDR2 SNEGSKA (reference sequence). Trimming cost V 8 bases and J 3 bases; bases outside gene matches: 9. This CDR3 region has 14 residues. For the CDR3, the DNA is TGCAGTCCCCTAGCGGGATCGGTGACAGATACGCAGTATTTT. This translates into CSPLAGSVTDTQYF.